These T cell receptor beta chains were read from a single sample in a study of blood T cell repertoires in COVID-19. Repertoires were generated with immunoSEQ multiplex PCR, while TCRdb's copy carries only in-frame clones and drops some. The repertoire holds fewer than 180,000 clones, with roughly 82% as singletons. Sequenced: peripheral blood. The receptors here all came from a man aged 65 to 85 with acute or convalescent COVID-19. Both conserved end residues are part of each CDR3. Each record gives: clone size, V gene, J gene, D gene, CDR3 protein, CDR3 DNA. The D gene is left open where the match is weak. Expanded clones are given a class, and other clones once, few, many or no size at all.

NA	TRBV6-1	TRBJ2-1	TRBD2	CASSDHQGTSARDEQFF	TGTGCCAGCAGTGATCATCAGGGGACTAGCGCCCGAGATGAGCAGTTCTTC
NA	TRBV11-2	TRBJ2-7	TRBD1	CASSTNRGRASYEQYF	TGTGCCAGCAGCACCAACAGGGGGCGGGCATCCTACGAGCAGTACTTC
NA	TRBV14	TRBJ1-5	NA	CASSHLRLDSSNQPQHF	TGTGCCAGCAGCCACCTCAGATTGGACTCCAGCAATCAGCCCCAGCATTTT
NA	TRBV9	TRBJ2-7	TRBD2	CASSASLAGGAAEQYF	TGTGCCAGCAGCGCAAGCCTAGCGGGGGGAGCCGCCGAGCAGTACTTC
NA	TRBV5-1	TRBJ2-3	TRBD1	CASSWGTGSDTQYF	TGCGCCAGCAGCTGGGGGACAGGGTCAGATACGCAGTATTTT
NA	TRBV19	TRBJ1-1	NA	CASSDSGGLAFF	TGTGCCAGTAGTGACTCGGGGGGCTTGGCTTTCTTT
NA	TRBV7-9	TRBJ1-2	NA	CASSPRGGDNYGYTF	TGTGCCAGCAGCCCCCGGGGGGGGGATAACTATGGCTACACCTTC
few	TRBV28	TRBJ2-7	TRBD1	CASSSGQGYEQYF	TGTGCCAGCAGTTCGGGACAGGGGTACGAGCAGTACTTC
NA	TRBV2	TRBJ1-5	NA	CASSEAGWPQHF	TGTGCCAGCAGCGAAGCGGGCTGGCCCCAGCATTTT
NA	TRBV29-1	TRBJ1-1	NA	CSVGGAMNTEAFF	TGCAGCGTGGGAGGGGCAATGAACACTGAAGCTTTCTTT
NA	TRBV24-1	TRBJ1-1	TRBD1	CATRGDSEAFF	TGTGCCACCAGGGGGGACAGTGAAGCTTTCTTT
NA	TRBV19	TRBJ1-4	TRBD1	CASTGQGFATNEKLFF	TGTGCCAGTACAGGACAGGGGTTTGCAACTAATGAAAAACTGTTTTTT
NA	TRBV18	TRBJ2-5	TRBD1	CASSEPGQRETQYF	TGTGCCAGCTCAGAGCCGGGACAGCGAGAGACCCAGTACTTC
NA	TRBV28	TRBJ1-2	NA	CAGRDILGYGYTF	TGTGCCGGGCGAGATATACTTGGCTATGGCTACACCTTC
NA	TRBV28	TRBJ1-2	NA	CASSFGANYTF	TGTGCCAGCAGTTTTGGGGCGAACTACACCTTC
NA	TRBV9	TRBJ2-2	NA	CASRGRGAANTGELFF	TGTGCCAGCAGGGGCCGGGGTGCCGCGAACACCGGGGAGCTGTTTTTT
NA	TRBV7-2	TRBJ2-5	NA	CASSFSQETQYF	TGTGCCAGCAGCTTTTCACAAGAGACCCAGTACTTC
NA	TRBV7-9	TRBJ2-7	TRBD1	CASSPYDRGDSYEQYF	TGTGCCAGCAGCCCCTACGACAGGGGGGACTCCTACGAGCAGTACTTC
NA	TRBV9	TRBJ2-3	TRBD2	CASSGLAPTDTQYF	TGTGCCAGCAGCGGACTAGCGCCCACAGATACGCAGTATTTT
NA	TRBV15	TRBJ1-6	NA	CATSRSSYNSPLHF	TGTGCCACCAGCAGGAGCTCCTATAATTCACCCCTCCACTTT
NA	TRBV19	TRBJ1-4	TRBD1	CASNDRGFEKLFF	TGTGCCAGCAACGACAGGGGGTTTGAAAAACTGTTTTTT
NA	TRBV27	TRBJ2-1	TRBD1	CASSSRTGPTFLDEQFF	TGTGCCAGCAGTTCCCGGACAGGACCAACGTTTCTCGATGAGCAGTTCTTC
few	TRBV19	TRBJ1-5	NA	CASNEMRGYQPQHF	TGTGCCAGTAATGAAATGAGAGGGTATCAGCCCCAGCATTTT
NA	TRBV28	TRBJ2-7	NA	CATRGNFYEQYF	TGTGCCACCCGGGGGAACTTCTACGAGCAGTACTTC
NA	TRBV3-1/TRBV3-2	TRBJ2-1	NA	CASSQAGTRPNEQFF	TGTGCCAGCAGCCAGGCCGGGACTCGACCCAATGAGCAGTTCTTC
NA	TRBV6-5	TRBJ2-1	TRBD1	CAVARDRPYNEQFF	TGTGCCGTGGCCCGGGACAGACCCTACAATGAGCAGTTCTTC
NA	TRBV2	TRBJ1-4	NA	CASSELLTGEKLFF	TGTGCCAGCAGTGAACTCCTTACGGGAGAAAAACTGTTTTTT
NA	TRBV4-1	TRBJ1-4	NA	CASSQDLGQGHEKLFF	TGCGCCAGCAGCCAAGATCTGGGGCAGGGCCATGAAAAACTGTTTTTT
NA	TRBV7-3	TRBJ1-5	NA	CASSLRRLRQVSKIGNQPQHF	TGTGCCAGCAGCTTAAGGAGGTTAAGGCAGGTAAGTAAAATAGGCAATCAGCCCCAGCATTTT
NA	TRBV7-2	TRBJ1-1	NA	CASSLQGVEAFF	TGTGCCAGCAGCTTGCAAGGGGTTGAAGCTTTCTTT
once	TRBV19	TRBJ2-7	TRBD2	CASSIRRERKYEQYF	TGTGCCAGTAGTATCAGGCGGGAGCGAAAGTATGAGCAGTACTTC
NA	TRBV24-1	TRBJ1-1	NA	CATSDPRGNTEAFF	TGTGCCACCAGTGACCCCCGGGGGAACACTGAAGCTTTCTTT
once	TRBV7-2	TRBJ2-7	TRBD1	CASSPSTGNNYEQYF	TGTGCCAGCAGCCCTTCGACAGGGAACAACTACGAGCAGTACTTC
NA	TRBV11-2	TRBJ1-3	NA	CASSLGAGEFTGNTIYF	TGTGCCAGCAGCTTAGGCGCCGGGGAGTTCACTGGAAACACCATATATTTT
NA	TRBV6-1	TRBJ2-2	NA	CASSSVNPGGELFF	TGTGCCAGCAGTTCAGTTAATCCGGGGGGGGAGCTGTTTTTT
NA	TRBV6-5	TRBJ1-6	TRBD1	CASNYGDRDNSPLHF	TGTGCCAGCAACTACGGTGACAGGGATAATTCACCCCTCCACTTT
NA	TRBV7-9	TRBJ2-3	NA	CASSPTGQITDTQYF	TGTGCCAGCAGCCCGACAGGACAGATCACAGATACGCAGTATTTT
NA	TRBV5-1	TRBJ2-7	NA	CASSSDSSYEQYF	TGCGCCAGCAGCTCGGACAGCTCCTACGAGCAGTACTTC
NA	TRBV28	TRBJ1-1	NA	CATKGGGVNTEAFF	TGTGCCACCAAGGGAGGGGGAGTGAACACTGAAGCTTTCTTT
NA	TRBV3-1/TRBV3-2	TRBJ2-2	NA	CASSQDGASGELFF	TGTGCCAGCAGCCAAGATGGGGCATCCGGGGAGCTGTTTTTT